This T cell receptor beta chain originates from a study of blood T cells in healthy people across ages. A second about 6 to 12 cycle PCR used barcoded and J-beta primers. Each CDR3 protein is one row after TCRdb ran MiXCR on the 5' RACE reads. The sample records some 890,000 distinct CDR3 sequences, almost 30% being singletons. V was clipped by 6 bases and J by 3 bases; unmatched bases: 7. This CDR3 has 14 amino acids. Per the germline V gene, CDR1 is ENHRY and CDR2 is SYGVKD. The data also belong to a second study, concerning T cells of mothers and their children.

The TCR comes from a woman between 40 and 55 years old in good health. Sequenced input: blood. This chain uses TRBV10-3 with TRBJ2-7; 8 bases map to TRBD1. The CDR3 DNA is TGTGCCATCAGCACTACACAGGGGGGCTACGAGCAGTACTTC. Translating it yields CAISTTQGGYEQYF.